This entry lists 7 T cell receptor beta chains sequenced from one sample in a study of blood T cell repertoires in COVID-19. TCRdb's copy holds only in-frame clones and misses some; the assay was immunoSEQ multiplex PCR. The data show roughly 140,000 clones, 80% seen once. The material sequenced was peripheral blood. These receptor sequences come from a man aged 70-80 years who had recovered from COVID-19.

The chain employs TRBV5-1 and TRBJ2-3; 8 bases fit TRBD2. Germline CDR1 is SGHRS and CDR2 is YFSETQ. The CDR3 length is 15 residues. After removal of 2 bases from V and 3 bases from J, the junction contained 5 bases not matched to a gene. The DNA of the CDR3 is TGCGCCAGCAGCTTCACCCGGGGGGGGACAGATACGCAGTATTTT. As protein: CASSFTRGGTDTQYF.

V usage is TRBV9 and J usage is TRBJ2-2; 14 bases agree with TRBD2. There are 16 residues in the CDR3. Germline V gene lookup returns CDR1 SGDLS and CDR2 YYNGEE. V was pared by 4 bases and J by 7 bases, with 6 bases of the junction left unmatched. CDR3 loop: CASSKGLAGEVGELFF. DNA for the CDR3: TGTGCCAGCAGCAAGGGACTAGCGGGAGAAGTCGGGGAGCTGTTTTTT. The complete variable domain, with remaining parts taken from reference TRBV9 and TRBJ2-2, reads DSGVTQTPKHLITATGQRVTLRCSPRSGDLSVYWYQQSLDQGLQFLIQYYNGEERAKGNILERFSAQQFPDLHSELNLSSLELGDSALYFCASSKGLAGEVGELFFGEGSRLTVL.

Here the CDR3 reads CASSPWTVNTEAFF. The CDR3 bases are TGCGCCAGCAGCCCATGGACAGTGAACACTGAAGCTTTCTTT. The V call is TRBV5-1, the J call TRBJ1-1, with a possible D match to TRBD1 (6 bases). The CDR3 consists of 14 residues. Trimming took off 4 bases at V and 0 bases at J, with 10 bases between the two ends. Looked up from germline, CDR1 is SGHRS and CDR2 is YFSETQ.

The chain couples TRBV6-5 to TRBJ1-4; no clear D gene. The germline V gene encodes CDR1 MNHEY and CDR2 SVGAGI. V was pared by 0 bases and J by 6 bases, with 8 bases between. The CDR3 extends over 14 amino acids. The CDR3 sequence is CASSYSSSDEKLFF. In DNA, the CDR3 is TGTGCCAGCAGTTACTCGAGCTCTGATGAAAAACTGTTTTTT.

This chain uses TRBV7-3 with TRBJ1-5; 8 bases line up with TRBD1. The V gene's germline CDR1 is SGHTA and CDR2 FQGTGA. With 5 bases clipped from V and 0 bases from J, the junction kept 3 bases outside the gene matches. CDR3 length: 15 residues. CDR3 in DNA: TGTGCCAGCAGCCCGACAGGGGATAGCAATCAGCCCCAGCATTTT. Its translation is CASSPTGDSNQPQHF.

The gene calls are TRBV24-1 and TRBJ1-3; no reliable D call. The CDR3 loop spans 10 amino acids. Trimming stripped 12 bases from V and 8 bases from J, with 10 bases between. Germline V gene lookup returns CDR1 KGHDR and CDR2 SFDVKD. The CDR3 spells CASAIDTIYF. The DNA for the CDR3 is TGTGCCTCCGCGATAGACACCATATATTTT.

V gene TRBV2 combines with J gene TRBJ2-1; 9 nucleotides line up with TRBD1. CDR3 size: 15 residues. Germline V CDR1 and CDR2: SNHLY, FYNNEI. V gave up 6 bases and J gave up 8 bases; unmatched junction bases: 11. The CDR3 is CASRDPGQGWDEQFF. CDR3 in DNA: TGTGCCAGCAGGGACCCGGGACAGGGCTGGGATGAGCAGTTCTTC.